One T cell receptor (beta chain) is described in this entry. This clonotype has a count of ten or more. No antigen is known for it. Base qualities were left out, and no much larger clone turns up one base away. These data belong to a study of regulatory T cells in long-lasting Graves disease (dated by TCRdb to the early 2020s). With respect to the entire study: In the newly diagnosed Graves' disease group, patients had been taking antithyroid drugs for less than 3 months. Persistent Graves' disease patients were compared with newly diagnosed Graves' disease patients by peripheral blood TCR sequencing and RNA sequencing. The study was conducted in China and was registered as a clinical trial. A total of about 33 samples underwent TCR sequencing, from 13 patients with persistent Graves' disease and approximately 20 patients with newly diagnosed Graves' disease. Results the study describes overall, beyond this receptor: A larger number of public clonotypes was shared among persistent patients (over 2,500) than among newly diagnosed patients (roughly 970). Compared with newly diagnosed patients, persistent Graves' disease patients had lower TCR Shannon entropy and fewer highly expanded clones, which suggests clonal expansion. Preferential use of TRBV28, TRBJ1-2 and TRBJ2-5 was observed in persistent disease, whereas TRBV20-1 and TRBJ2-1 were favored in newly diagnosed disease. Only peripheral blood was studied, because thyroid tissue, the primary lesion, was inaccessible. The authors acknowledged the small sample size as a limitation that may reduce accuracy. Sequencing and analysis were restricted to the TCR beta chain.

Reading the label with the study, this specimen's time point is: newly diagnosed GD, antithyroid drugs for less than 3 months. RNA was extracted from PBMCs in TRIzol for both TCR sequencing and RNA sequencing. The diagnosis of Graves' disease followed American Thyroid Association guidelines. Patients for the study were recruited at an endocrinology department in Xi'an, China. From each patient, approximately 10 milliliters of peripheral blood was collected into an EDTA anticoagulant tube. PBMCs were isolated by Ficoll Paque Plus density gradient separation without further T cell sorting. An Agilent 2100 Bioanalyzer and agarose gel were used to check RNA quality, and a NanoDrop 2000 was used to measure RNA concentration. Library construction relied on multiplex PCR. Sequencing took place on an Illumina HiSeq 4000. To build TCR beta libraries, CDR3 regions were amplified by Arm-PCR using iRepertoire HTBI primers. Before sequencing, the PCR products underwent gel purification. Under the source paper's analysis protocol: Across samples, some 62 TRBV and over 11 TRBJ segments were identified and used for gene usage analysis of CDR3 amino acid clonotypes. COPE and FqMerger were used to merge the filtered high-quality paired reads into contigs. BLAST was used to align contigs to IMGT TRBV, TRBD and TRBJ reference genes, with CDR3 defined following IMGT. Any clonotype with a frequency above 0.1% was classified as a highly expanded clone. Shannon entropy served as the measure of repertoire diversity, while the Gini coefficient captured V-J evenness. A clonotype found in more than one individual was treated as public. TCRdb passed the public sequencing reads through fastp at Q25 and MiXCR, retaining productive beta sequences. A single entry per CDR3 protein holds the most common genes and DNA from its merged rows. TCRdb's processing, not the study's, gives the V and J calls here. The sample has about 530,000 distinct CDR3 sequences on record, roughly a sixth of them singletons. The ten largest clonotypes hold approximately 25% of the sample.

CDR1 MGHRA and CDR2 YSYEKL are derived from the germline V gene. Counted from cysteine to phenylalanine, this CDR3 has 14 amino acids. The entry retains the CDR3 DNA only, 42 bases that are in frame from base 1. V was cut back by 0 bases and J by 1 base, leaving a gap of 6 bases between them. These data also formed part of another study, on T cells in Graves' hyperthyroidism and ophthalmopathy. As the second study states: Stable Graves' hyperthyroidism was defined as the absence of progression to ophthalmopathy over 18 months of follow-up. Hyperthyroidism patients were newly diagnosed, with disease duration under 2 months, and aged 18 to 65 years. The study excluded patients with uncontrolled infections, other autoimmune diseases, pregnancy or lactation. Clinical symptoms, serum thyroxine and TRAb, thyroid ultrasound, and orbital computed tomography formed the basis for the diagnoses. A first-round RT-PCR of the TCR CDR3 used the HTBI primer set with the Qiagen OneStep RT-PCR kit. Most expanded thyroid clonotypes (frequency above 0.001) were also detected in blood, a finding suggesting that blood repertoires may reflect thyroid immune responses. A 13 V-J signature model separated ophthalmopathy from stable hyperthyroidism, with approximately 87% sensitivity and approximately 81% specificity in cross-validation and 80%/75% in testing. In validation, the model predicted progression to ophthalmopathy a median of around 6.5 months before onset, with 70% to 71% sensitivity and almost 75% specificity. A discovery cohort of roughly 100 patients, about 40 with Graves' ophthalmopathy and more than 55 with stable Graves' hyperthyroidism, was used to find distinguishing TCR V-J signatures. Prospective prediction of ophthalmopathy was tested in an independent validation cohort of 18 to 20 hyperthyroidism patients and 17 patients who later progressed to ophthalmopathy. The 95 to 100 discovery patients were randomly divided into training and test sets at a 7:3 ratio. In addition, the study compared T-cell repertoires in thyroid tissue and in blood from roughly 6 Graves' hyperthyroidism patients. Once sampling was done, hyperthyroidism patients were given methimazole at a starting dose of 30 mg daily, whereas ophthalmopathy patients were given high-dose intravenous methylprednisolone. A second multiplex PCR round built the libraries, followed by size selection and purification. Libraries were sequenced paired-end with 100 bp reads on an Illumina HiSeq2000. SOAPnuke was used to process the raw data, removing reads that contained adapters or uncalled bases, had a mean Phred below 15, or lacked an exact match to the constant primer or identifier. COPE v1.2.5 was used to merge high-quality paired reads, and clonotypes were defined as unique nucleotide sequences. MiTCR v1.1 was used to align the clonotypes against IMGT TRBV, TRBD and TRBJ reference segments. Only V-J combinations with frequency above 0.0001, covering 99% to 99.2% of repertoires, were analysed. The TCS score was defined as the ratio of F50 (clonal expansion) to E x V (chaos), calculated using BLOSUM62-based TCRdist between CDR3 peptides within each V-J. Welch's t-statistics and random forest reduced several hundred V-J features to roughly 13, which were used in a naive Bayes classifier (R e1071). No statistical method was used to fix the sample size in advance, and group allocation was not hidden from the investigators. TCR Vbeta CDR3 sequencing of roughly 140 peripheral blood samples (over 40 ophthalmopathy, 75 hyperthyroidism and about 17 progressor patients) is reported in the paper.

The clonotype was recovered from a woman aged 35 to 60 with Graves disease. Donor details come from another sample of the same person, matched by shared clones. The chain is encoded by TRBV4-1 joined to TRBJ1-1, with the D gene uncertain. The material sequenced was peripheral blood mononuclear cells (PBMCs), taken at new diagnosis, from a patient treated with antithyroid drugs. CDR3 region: CASSQEPENTEAFF. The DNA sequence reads TGCGCCAGCAGCCAAGAGCCCGAGAACACTGAAGCTTTCTTT.